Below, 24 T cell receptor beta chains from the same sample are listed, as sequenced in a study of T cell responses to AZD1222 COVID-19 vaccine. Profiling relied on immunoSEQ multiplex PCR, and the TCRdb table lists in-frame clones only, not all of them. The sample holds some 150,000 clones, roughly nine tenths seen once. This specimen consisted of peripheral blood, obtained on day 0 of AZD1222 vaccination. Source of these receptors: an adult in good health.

CDR3 bases: TGTGCCAGCAGCGCGGGACTAGCGGAAACCTACGAGCAGTACTTC. Its translation: CASSAGLAETYEQYF. The chain is built from TRBV9 and TRBJ2-7, with 11 bases lining up with TRBD2. The CDR3 is 15 residues long. The trim removed 3 bases at V and 2 bases at J, leaving 4 bases unmatched. The V gene's germline CDR1 is SGDLS and CDR2 YYNGEE.

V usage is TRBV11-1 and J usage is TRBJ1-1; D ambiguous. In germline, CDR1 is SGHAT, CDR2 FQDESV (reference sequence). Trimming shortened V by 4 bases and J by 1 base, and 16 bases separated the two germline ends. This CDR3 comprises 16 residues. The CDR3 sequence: CASSYVLRMGNTEAFF. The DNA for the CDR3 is TGTGCCAGCAGCTACGTCTTGCGGATGGGGAACACTGAAGCTTTCTTT.

Here the CDR3 reads CASSAPDRGGGYTF. The DNA of the CDR3 is TGTGCCAGTAGTGCCCCGGACAGGGGCGGCGGCTACACCTTC. This sequence joins TRBV19 and TRBJ1-2; 9 positions match TRBD1. CDR1 and CDR2 from the germline V gene are LNHDA and SQIVND (reference sequence). The J segment lost 8 bases and the V segment lost 5 bases, leaving 9 bases of the junction unmatched. The CDR3 covers 14 residues.

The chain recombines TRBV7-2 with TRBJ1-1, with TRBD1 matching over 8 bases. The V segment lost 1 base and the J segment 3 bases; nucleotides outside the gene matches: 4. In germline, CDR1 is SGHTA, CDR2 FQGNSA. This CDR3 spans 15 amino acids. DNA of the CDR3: TGTGCCAGCAGCTTAGGGACAGGGTTCGACACTGAAGCTTTCTTT. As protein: CASSLGTGFDTEAFF.

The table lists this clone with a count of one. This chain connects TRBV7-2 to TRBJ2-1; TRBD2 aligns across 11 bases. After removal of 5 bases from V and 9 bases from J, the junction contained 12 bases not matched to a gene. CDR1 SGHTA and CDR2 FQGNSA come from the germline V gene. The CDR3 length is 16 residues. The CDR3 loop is CASSDRLAGTTLEQFF. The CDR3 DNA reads TGTGCCAGCAGCGACCGACTAGCGGGAACTACACTTGAGCAGTTCTTC. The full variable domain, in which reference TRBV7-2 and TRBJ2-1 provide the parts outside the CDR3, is GAGVSQSPSNKVTEKGKDVELRCDPISGHTALYWYRQSLGQGLEFLIYFQGNSAPDKSGLPSDRFSAERTGGSVSTLTIQRTQQEDSAVYLCASSDRLAGTTLEQFFGPGTRLTVL.

The CDR3 sequence is CASSLWTGILIEPQHF. The CDR3 DNA is TGTGCCAGCAGCTTATGGACAGGGATTCTCATAGAGCCCCAGCATTTT. This sequence joins TRBV7-4 and TRBJ1-5; 8 bases match TRBD1. Per germline, CDR1 SGHVT and CDR2 SQSDAQ. The V segment lost 2 bases and the J segment 8 bases; nucleotides outside the gene matches: 11. The CDR3 contains 16 residues.

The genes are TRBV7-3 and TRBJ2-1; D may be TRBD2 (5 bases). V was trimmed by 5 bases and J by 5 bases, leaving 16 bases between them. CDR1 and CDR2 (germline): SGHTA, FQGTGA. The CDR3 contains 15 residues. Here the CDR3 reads CASSPSGDGNNEQFF. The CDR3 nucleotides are TGTGCCAGCAGCCCGAGCGGAGACGGCAACAATGAGCAGTTCTTC.

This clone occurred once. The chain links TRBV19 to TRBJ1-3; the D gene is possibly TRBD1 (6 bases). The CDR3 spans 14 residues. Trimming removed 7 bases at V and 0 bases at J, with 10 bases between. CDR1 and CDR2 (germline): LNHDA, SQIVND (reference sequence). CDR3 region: CASNHRDSGNTIYF. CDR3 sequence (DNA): TGTGCCAGTAACCACAGGGACTCTGGAAACACCATATATTTT.

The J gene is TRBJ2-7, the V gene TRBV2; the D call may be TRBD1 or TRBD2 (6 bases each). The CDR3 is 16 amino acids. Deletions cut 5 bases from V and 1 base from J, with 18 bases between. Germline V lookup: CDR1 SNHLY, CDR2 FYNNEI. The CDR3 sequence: CASSLYSGASSYEQYF. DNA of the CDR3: TGTGCCAGCAGTTTGTATTCGGGGGCTTCATCCTACGAGCAGTACTTC.

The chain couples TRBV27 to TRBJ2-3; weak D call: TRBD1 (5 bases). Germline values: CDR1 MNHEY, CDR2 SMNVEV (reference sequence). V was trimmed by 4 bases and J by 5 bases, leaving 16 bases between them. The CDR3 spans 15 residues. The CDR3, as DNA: TGTGCCAGCAGTTCCCCGGACACCTTCCAAGATACGCAGTATTTT. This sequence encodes CASSSPDTFQDTQYF.

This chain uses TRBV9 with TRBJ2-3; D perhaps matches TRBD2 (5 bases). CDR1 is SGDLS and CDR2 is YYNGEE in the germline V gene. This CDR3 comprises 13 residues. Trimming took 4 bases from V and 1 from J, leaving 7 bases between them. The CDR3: CASSRGGTDTQYF. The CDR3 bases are TGTGCCAGCAGCCGGGGAGGCACAGATACGCAGTATTTT.

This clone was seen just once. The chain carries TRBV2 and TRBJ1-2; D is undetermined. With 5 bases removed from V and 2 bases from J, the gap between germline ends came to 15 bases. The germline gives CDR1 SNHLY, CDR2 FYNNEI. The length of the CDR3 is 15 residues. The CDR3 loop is CASSSEREENYGYTF. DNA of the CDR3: TGTGCCAGCAGTTCCGAAAGGGAAGAGAACTATGGCTACACCTTC.

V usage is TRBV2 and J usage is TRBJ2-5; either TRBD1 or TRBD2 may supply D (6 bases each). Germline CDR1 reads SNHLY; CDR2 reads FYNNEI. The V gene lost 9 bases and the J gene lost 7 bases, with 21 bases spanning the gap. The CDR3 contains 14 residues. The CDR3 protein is CARGAGSPIGTQYF. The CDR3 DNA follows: TGTGCCAGGGGGGCGGGGAGCCCAATCGGGACCCAGTACTTC.

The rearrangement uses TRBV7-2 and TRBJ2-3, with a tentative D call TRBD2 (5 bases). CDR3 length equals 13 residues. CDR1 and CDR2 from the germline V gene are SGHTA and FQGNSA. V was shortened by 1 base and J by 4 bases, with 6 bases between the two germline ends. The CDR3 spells CASSLVRADTQYF. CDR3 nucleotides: TGTGCCAGCAGCTTAGTGAGGGCAGATACGCAGTATTTT.

CDR3 region: CASSQDPGRSGNTIYF. DNA of the CDR3: TGTGCCAGCAGCCAAGATCCAGGGCGCTCTGGAAACACCATATATTTT. The V and J genes are TRBV4-2 and TRBJ1-3; D might be TRBD1 (5 bases). The V end was cut by 0 bases, the J end by 0 bases, with 9 bases between. The CDR3 has 16 amino acids. In germline, CDR1 is LGHNA, CDR2 YNFKEQ.

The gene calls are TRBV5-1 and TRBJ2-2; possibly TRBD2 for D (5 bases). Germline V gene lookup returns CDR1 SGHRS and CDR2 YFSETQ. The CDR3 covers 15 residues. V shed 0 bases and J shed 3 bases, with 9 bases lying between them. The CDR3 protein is CASSLESGDTGELFF. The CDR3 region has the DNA TGCGCCAGCAGCTTGGAATCCGGGGACACCGGGGAGCTGTTTTTT.

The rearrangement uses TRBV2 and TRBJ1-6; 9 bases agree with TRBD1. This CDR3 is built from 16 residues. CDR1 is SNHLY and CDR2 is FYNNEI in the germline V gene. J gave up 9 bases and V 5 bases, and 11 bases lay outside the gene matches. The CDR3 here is CASSKVGQGTGSPLHF. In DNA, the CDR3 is TGTGCCAGCAGTAAGGTGGGACAGGGCACGGGTTCACCCCTCCACTTT.

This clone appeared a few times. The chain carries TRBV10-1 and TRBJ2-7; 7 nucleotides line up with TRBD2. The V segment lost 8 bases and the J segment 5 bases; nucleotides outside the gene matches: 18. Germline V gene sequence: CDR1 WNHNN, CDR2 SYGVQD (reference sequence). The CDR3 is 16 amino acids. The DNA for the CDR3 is TGCGCCAGCCCCCTTCGGACCGGCCCAGGGAGGGACGAGCAGTACGTC. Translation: CASPLRTGPGRDEQYV.

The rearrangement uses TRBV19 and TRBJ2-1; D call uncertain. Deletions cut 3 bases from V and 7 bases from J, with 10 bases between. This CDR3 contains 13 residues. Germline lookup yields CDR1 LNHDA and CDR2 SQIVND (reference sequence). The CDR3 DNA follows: TGTGCCAGTAGTATGGGTCCCCCGAATGAGCAGTTCTTC. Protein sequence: CASSMGPPNEQFF.

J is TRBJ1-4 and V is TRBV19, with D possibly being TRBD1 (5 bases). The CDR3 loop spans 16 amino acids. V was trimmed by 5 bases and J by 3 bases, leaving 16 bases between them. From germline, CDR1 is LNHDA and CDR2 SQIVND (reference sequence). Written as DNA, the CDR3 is TGTGCCAGTAGTCCGGCAGGCGGGGCGGCTAATGAAAAACTGTTTTTT. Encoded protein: CASSPAGGAANEKLFF. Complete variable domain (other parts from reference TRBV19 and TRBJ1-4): DGGITQSPKYLFRKEGQNVTLSCEQNLNHDAMYWYRQDPGQGLRLIYYSQIVNDFQKGDIAEGYSVSREKKESFPLTVTSAQKNPTAFYLCASSPAGGAANEKLFFGSGTQLSVL.

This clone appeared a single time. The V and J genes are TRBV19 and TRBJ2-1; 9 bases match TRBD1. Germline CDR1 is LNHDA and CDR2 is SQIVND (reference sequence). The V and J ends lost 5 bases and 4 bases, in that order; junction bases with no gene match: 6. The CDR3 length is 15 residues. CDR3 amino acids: CASSGGQGDYNEQFF. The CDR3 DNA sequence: TGTGCCAGTAGTGGGGGACAGGGAGATTACAATGAGCAGTTCTTC. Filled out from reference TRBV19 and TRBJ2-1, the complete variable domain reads DGGITQSPKYLFRKEGQNVTLSCEQNLNHDAMYWYRQDPGQGLRLIYYSQIVNDFQKGDIAEGYSVSREKKESFPLTVTSAQKNPTAFYLCASSGGQGDYNEQFFGPGTRLTVL.

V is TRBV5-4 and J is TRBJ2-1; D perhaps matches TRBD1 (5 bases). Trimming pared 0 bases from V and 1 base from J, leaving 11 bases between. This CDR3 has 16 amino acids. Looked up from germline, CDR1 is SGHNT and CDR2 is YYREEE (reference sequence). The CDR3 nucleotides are TGTGCCAGCAGCTTGGAAGGGGTGAGGTCCTACAATGAGCAGTTCTTC. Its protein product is CASSLEGVRSYNEQFF.

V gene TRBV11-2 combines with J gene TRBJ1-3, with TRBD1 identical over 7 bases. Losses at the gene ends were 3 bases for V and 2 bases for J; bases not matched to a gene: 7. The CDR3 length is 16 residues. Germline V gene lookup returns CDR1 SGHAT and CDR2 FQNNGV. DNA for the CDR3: TGTGCCAGCAGCTTGGTCAGGGGGAGACCTGGAAACACCATATATTTT. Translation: CASSLVRGRPGNTIYF.

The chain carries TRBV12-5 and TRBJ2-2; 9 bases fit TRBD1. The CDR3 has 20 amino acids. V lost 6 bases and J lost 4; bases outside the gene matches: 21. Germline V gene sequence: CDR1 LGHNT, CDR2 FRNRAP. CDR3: CASGETEEPGTGNITGELFF. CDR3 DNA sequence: TGTGCTAGTGGAGAGACCGAAGAACCCGGGACAGGGAATATCACCGGGGAGCTGTTTTTT.